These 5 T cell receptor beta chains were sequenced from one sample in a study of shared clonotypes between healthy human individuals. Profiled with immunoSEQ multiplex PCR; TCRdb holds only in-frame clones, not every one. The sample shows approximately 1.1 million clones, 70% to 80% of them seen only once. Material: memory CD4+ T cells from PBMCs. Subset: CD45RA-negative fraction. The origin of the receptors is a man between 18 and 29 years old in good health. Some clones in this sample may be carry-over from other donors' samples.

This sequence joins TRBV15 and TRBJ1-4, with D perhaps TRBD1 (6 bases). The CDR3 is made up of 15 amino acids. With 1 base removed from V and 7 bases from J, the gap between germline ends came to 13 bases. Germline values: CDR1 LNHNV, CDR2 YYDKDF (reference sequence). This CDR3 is CATSRATGAGEKLFF. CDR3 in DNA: TGTGCCACCAGCAGAGCCACGGGGGCGGGTGAAAAACTGTTTTTT.

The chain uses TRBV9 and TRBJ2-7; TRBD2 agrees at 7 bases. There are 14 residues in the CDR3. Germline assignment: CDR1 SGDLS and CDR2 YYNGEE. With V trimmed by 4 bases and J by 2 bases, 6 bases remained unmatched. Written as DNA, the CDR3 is TGTGCCAGCAGCCCTACCGGGACTACCTACGAGCAGTACTTC. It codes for CASSPTGTTYEQYF.

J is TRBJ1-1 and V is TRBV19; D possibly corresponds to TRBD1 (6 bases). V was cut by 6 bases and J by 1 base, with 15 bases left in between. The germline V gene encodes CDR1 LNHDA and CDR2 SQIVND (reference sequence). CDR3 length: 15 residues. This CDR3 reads CASSPRTEPNTEAFF. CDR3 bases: TGTGCCAGTAGCCCACGGACAGAACCGAACACTGAAGCTTTCTTT.

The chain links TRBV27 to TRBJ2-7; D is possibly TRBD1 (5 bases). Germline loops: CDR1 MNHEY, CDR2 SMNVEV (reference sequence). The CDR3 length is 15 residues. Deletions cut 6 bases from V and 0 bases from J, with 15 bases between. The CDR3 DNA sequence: TGTGCCAGCAGGTATAGGGGTTCCTCCTCCTACGAGCAGTACTTC. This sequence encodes CASRYRGSSSYEQYF.

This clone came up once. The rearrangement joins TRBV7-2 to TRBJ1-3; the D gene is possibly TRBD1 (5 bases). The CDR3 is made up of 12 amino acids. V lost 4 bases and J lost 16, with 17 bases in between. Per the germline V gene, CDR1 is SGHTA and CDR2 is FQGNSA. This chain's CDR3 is CASSSRGSSPYF. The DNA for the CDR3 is TGTGCCAGCAGCTCCCGGGGGTCGAGTCCCTATTTT.